This T cell receptor (beta chain) originates from a study of blood T cell repertoires in COVID-19. Overall study context: The study drew acute and convalescent COVID-19 samples from the United States, Italy and Spain. The cDNA or gDNA used as material had been derived from T cells, B-cell-depleted T cells, or PBMCs.

The data were produced by immunoSEQ multiplex PCR, yet TCRdb's version contains in-frame clones alone and is incomplete. The sample has around 150,000 clones; 80% to 90% are singletons. V was cut by 8 bases and J by 0 bases, with 12 bases left in between. CDR1 and CDR2 from the germline V gene are SGHDT and YYEEEE. The CDR3 is 14 amino acids. This sequence joins TRBV5-6 and TRBJ1-3; no firm D call. Input material: peripheral blood. This receptor was identified in a woman in her sixties or seventies who had recovered from COVID-19. The CDR3 protein is CASHRRPSGNTIYF. In DNA, the CDR3 is TGTGCCAGTCACCGGAGGCCCTCTGGAAACACCATATATTTT. The complete variable domain, with remaining parts taken from reference TRBV5-6 and TRBJ1-3, reads DAGVTQSPTHLIKTRGQQVTLRCSPKSGHDTVSWYQQALGQGPQFIFQYYEEEERQRGNFPDRFSGHQFPNYSSELNVNALLLGDSALYLCASHRRPSGNTIYFGEGSWLTVV.